The source of this T cell receptor (beta chain) is a study of blood T cells in healthy people across ages. Germline V gene data show CDR1 as LGHNA and CDR2 as YSLEER. This CDR3 comprises 15 residues. The trim removed 4 bases at V and 7 bases at J, leaving 10 bases unmatched. For the second PCR, which ran for about 6 to 11 cycles, a sample-barcoded 5' primer and a J-beta primer mix were used. Each cDNA molecule was tagged by a template-switch adaptor that had 12 random nucleotides. One entry per CDR3 protein, called by TCRdb with MiXCR from the 5' RACE reads. The sample has under 2,000,000 distinct CDR3 sequences, 49% seen once.

The chain uses TRBV4-3 and TRBJ2-5; the match to TRBD1 covers 9 bases. The sequence was obtained from a woman in her forties in good health. Sequencing input: blood. The CDR3 DNA sequence: TGCGCCAGCAGCCCGAGTTACAGGGGGCAGGGGACCCAGTACTTC. Its protein is CASSPSYRGQGTQYF.